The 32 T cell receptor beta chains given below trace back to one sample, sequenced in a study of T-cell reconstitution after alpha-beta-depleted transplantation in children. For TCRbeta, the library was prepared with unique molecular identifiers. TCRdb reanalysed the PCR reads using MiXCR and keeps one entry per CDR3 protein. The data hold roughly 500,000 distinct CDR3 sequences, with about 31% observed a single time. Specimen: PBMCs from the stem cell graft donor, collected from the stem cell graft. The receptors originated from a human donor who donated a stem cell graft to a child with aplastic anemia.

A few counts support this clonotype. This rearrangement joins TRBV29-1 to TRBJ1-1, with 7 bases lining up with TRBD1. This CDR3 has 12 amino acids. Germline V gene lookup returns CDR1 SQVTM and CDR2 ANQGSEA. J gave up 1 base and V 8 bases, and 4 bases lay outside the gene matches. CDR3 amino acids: CSLRQGNTEAFF. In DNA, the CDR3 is TGCAGCTTACGACAGGGGAACACTGAAGCTTTCTTT.

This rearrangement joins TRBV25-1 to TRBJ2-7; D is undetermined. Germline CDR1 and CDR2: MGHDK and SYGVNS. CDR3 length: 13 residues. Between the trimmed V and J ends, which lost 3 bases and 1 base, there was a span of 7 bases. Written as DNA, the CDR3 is TGTGCCAGCAGTGATGACGGGTCCTACGAGCAGTACGTC. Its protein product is CASSDDGSYEQYV.

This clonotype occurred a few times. Written as DNA, the CDR3 is TGCAGCGTCAGCCAGGGGATTGTATCGGGCACCGGGGAGCTGTTTTTT. Translation gives CSVSQGIVSGTGELFF. This chain uses TRBV29-1 with TRBJ2-2, with D tentatively TRBD1 (6 bases). Germline CDR1 and CDR2: SQVTM and ANQGSEA. This CDR3 contains 16 residues. The ends were cut back, 6 bases at V and 4 bases at J, with 21 bases in the middle.

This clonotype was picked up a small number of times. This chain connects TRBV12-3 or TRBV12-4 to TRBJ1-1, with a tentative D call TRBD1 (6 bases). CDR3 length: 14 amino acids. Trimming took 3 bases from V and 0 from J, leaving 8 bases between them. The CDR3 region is CASSFGDMNTEAFF. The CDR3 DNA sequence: TGTGCCAGCAGTTTTGGGGACATGAACACTGAAGCTTTCTTT.

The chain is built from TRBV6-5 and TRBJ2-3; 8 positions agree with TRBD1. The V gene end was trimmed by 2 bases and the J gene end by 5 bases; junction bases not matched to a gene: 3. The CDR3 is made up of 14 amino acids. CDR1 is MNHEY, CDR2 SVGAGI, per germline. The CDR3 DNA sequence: TGTGCCAGCAGTTACCCAGGGGGCAAAGATACGCAGTATTTT. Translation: CASSYPGGKDTQYF.

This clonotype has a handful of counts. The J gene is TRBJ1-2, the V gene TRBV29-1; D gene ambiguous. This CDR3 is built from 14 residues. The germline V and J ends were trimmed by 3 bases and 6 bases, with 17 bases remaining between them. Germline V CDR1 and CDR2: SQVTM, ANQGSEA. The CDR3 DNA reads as TGCAGCGTTGATTGGGCAGCAACTATACATGGCTACACCTTC. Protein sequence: CSVDWAATIHGYTF.

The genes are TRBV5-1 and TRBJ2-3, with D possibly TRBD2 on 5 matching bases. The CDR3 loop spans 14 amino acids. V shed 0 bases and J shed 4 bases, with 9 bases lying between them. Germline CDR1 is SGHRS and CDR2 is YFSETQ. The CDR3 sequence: CASSLEAVADTQYF. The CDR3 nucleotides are TGCGCCAGCAGCTTGGAAGCGGTGGCAGATACGCAGTATTTT.

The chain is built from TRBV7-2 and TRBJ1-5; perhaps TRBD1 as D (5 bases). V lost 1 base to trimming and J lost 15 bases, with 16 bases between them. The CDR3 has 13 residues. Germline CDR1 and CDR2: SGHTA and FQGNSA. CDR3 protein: CASSLDRDGFRHF. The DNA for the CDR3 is TGTGCCAGCAGCTTAGATCGGGACGGGTTCCGGCATTTT.

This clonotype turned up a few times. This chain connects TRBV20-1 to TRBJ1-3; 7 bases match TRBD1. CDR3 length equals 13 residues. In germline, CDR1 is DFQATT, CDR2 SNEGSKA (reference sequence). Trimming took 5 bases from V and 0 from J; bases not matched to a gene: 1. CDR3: CSAWDSSGNTIYF. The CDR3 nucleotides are TGCAGTGCTTGGGACAGCTCTGGAAACACCATATATTTT.

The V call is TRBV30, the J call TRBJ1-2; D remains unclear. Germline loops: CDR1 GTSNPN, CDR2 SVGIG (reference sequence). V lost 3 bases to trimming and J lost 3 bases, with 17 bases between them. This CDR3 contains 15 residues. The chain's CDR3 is CAWRYDIRAHYGYTF. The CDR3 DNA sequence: TGTGCCTGGAGGTACGACATTCGAGCCCACTATGGCTACACCTTC.

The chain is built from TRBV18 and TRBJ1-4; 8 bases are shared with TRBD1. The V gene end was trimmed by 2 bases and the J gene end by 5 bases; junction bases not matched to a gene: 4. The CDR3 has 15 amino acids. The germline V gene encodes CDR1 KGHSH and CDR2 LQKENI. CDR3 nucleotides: TGTGCCAGCTCACCAACTCCAGGGGGCAATGAAAAACTGTTTTTT. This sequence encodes CASSPTPGGNEKLFF.

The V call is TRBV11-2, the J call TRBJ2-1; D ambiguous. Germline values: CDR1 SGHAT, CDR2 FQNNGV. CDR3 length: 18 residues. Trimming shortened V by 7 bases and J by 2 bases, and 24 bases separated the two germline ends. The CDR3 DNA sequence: TGTGCCAGCACCCTCAAGCCTCTTTCGATTTCGACCTACAATGAGCAGTTCTTC. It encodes CASTLKPLSISTYNEQFF.

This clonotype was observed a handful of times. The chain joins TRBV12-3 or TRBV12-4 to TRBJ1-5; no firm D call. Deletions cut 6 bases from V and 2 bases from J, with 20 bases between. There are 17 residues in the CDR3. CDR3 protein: CASSQPKKGERNQPQHF. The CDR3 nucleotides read TGTGCCAGCAGCCAACCCAAGAAGGGCGAGCGCAATCAGCCCCAGCATTTT.

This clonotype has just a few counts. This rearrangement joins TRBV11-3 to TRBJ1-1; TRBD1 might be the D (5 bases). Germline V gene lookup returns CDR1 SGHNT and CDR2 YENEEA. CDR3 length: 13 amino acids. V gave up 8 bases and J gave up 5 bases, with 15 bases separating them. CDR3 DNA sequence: TGTGCCAGCGGAGGGGTTGGAGAAACTGAAGCTTTCTTT. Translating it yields CASGGVGETEAFF. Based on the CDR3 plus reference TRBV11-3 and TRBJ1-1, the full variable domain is EAGVVQSPRYKIIEKKQPVAFWCNPISGHNTLYWYLQNLGQGPELLIRYENEEAVDDSQLPKDRFSAERLKGVDSTLKIQPAELGDSAVYLCASGGVGETEAFFGQGTRLTVV.

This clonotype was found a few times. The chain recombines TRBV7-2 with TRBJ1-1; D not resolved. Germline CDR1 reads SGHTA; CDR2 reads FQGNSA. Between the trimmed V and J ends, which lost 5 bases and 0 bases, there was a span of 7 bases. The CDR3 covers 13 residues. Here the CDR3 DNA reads TGTGCCAGCAGCGGGCAGCTGAACACTGAAGCTTTCTTT. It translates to CASSGQLNTEAFF.

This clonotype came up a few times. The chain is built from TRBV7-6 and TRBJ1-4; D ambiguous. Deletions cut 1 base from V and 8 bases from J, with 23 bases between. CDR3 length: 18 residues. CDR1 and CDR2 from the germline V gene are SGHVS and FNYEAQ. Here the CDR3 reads CASSLDPRMKGNGEKLFF. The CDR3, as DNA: TGTGCCAGCAGCTTAGATCCCCGCATGAAGGGAAATGGGGAAAAACTGTTTTTT.

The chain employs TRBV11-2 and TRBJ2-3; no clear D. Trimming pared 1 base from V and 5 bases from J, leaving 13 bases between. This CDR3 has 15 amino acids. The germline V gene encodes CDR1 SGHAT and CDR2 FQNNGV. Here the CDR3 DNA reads TGTGCCAGCAGCTTAGTGAGACGACCCGGAGATACGCAGTATTTT. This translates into CASSLVRRPGDTQYF.

CDR3 coding DNA: TGTGCCAGCAGCCAAGAACGGGCCATTCTCCACAATGAGCAGTTCTTC. This sequence encodes CASSQERAILHNEQFF. The chain is built from TRBV3-1 and TRBJ2-1; D unclear. Deletions cut 0 bases from V and 5 bases from J, with 14 bases between. This CDR3 comprises 16 residues. Germline V gene data show CDR1 as LGHDT and CDR2 as YNNKEL (reference sequence).

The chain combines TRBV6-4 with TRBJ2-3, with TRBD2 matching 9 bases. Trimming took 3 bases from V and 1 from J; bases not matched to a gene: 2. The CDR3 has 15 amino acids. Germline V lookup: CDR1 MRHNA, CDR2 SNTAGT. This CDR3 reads CASSDVAGGTDTQYF. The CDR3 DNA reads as TGTGCCAGCAGTGATGTAGCGGGGGGCACAGATACGCAGTATTTT.

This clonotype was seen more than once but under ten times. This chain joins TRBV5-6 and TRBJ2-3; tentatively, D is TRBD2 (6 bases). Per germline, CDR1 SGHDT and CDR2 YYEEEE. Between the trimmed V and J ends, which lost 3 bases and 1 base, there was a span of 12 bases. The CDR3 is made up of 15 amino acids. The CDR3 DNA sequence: TGTGCCAGCAGCTGGAGGGAGCACGGCACAGATACGCAGTATTTT. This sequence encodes CASSWREHGTDTQYF.

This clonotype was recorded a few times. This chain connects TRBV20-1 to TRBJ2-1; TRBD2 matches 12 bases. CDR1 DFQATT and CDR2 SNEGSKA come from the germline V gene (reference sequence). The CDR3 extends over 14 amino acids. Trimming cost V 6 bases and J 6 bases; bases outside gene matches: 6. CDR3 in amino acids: CSAPRLAGANEQFF. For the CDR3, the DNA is TGCAGTGCCCCGAGACTAGCGGGAGCCAATGAGCAGTTCTTC.

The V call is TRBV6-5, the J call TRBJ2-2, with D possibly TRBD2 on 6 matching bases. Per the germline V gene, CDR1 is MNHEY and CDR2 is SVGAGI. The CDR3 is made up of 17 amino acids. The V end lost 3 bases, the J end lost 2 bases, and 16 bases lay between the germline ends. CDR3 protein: CASSYGGGDLNTGELFF. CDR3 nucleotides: TGTGCCAGCAGTTATGGTGGCGGGGACCTAAACACCGGGGAGCTGTTTTTT.

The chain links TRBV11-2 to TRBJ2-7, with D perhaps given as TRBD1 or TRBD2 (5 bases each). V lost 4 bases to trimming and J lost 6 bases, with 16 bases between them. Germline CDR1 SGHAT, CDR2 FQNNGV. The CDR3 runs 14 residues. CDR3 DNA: TGTGCCAGCAGCTCGGGGACCGCCGCTCGCGAGCAGTACGTC. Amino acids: CASSSGTAAREQYV.

The CDR3 loop reads CASSLIASYEQYV. The DNA for the CDR3 is TGTGCCAGCAGTTTAATAGCGTCCTACGAGCAGTACGTC. The chain joins TRBV6-2 or TRBV6-3 to TRBJ2-7; possible D gene TRBD2, 5 bases. The ends were cut back, 4 bases at V and 1 base at J, with 8 bases in the middle. Germline values: CDR1 MNHEY, CDR2 SVGEGT. This CDR3 has 13 amino acids.

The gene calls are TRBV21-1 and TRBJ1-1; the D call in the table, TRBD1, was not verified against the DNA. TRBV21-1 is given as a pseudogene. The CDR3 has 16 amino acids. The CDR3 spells CASSKRRQGLVTEAFF. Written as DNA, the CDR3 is TGTGCCAGCAGCAAACGACGACAGGGTCTGGTCACTGAAGCTTTCTTT.

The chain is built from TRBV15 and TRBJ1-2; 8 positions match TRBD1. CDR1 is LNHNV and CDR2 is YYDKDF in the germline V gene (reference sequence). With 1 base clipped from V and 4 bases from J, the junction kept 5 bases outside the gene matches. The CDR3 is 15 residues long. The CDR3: CATSRARTGSYGYTF. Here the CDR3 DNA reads TGTGCCACCAGCAGAGCAAGGACAGGGAGCTATGGCTACACCTTC.

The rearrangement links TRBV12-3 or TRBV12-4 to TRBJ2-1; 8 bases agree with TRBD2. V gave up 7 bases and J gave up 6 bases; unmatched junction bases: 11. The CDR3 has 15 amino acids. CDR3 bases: TGTGCCAGCAACCCTAACGGGAGGGTTGTCAATGAGCAGTTCTTC. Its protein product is CASNPNGRVVNEQFF.

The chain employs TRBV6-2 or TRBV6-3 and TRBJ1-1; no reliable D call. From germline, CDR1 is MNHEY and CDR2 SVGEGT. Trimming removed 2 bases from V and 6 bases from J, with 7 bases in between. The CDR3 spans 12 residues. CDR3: CASSYQAAEAFF. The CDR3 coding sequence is TGTGCCAGCAGTTACCAGGCGGCTGAAGCTTTCTTT.

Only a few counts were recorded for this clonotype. The CDR3 DNA reads as TGTGCCAGCAGCCCCAACGGTGGCCCTCGGTACAATGAGCAGTTCTTC. It translates to CASSPNGGPRYNEQFF. The rearrangement uses TRBV7-6 and TRBJ2-1, with D unresolved. CDR3 length equals 16 residues. The V end lost 5 bases, the J end lost 4 bases, and 18 bases lay between the germline ends. The V gene's germline CDR1 is SGHVS and CDR2 FNYEAQ.

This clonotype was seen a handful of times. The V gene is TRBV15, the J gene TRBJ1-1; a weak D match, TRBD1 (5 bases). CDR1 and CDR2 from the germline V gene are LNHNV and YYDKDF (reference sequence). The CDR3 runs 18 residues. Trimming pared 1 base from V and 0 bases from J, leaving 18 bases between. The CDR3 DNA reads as TGTGCCACCAGCAGAGTCCGGGGGTCGAACTATATGAACACTGAAGCTTTCTTT. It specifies CATSRVRGSNYMNTEAFF.

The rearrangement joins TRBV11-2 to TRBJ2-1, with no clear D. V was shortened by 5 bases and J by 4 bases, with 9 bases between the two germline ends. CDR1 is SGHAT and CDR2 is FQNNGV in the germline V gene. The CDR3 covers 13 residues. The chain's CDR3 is CASSPPPYNEQFF. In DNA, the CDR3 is TGTGCCAGCAGCCCCCCCCCATACAATGAGCAGTTCTTC.

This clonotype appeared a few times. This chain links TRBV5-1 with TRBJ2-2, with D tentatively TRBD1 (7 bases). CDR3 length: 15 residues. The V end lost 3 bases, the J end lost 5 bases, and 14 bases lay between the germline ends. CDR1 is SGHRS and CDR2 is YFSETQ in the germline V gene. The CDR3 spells CASSWASGGTGELFF. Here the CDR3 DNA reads TGCGCCAGCAGCTGGGCCTCAGGGGGGACCGGGGAGCTGTTTTTT.